This TCR beta chain was recovered during a study of blood T cell repertoires in COVID-19. As for the study in general: Both acute and convalescent COVID-19 samples were obtained from the United States, Italy and Spain. From T cells, B-cell-depleted T cells, or PBMCs came the material, which was cDNA or gDNA.

In the study's own analysis: Amplification with reference gene primers provided the estimates of nucleated cell counts. Clones were read by immunoSEQ multiplex PCR, and TCRdb kept only the in-frame ones, dropping some. Clone size and the V and J calls come from that table; the DNA yielded D and trimming. The sample has about 80,000 clones; approximately 91% are singletons. This TCR was recovered from a man between 65 and 85 years old with acute or convalescent COVID-19. Sequenced input: peripheral blood.

The CDR3 coding sequence is TGTGCCAGCAGCTTATTACTCCTTAATTCACCCCTCCACTTT. Residues: CASSLLLLNSPLHF. The J gene is TRBJ1-6, the V gene TRBV7-2; no clear D. This CDR3 comprises 14 residues. Germline V lookup: CDR1 SGHTA, CDR2 FQGNSA. Trimming cost V 2 bases and J 6 bases, with 8 bases left between them. Drawing the rest from reference TRBV7-2 and TRBJ1-6, the complete variable domain is GAGVSQSPSNKVTEKGKDVELRCDPISGHTALYWYRQSLGQGLEFLIYFQGNSAPDKSGLPSDRFSAERTGGSVSTLTIQRTQQEDSAVYLCASSLLLLNSPLHFGNGTRLTVT.